This TCR beta chain originates from a study of regulatory T cells in long-lasting Graves disease (dated by TCRdb to the early 2020s). Study-wide context: Patients with newly diagnosed Graves' disease had been on antithyroid drugs for under 3 months. A total of some 33 samples were covered by TCR sequencing, comprising some 13 persistent and around 20 newly diagnosed Graves' disease patients. The study was conducted in China and was registered as a clinical trial. This study used TCR sequencing and RNA sequencing of peripheral blood to compare persistent Graves' disease patients against newly diagnosed Graves' disease patients.

This clonotype was recorded many times. Its antigen remains unidentified. No quality values exist for individual bases; no much larger clone is one base distant. The library was made by multiplex PCR. The listed sequencing device is Illumina HiSeq 4000. iRepertoire HTBI primers and Arm-PCR amplification of CDR3 regions were used to construct TCR beta libraries. Gel purification was performed on PCR products prior to sequencing. As for the original processing: A total of some 65 TRBV and more than twelve TRBJ segments were identified across samples and were used for gene usage analysis of CDR3 amino acid clonotypes. COPE and FqMerger were used to merge the filtered high-quality paired reads into contigs. BLAST was used to align contigs to IMGT TRBV, TRBD and TRBJ reference genes, and CDR3 was defined according to IMGT. Any clonotype with a frequency above 0.1% was counted as a highly expanded clone. Repertoire diversity was measured by Shannon entropy, and V-J evenness by the Gini coefficient. A clonotype was considered public if more than one individual shared it. TCRdb trimmed the raw reads at Q25, called clones with MiXCR and kept productive beta chains. Every entry covers one CDR3 protein and lists the most common genes and DNA from its rows. Clone size and V and J calls follow TCRdb, not the original study. The sample includes 550,000 to 700,000 distinct CDR3 sequences, with around 16% observed a single time. The top ten clones comprise 12% of the sample.

Study-wide conclusions, independent of this receptor: Compared with newly diagnosed patients, persistent Graves' disease patients had lower TCR Shannon entropy and fewer highly expanded clones, which suggests clonal expansion. Because the primary lesion, thyroid tissue, could not be accessed, the study looked at peripheral blood alone. The authors noted that the small sample size was a limitation that may lower accuracy. Sequencing and analysis were limited to the TCR beta chain. More public clonotypes were shared among persistent patients (under 3,000) than among newly diagnosed patients (966). Preferential use of TRBV28, TRBJ1-2 and TRBJ2-5 was observed in persistent disease, whereas TRBV20-1 and TRBJ2-1 were favored in newly diagnosed disease.

Germline trimming: 5 bases from V, 2 bases from J; junction bases outside gene matches: 1. The germline V gene yields MNHEY for CDR1 and SVGEGT for CDR2. CDR3 length: 14 amino acids, cysteine to phenylalanine. Just CDR3 DNA is preserved here, 42 bases in frame from base 1. This specimen's time point label, interpreted: newly diagnosed GD, antithyroid drugs for less than 3 months. RNA was extracted from PBMCs in TRIzol for both TCR sequencing and RNA sequencing. The diagnosis of Graves' disease was made according to American Thyroid Association guidelines. Patients for the study were recruited at an endocrinology department in Xi'an, China. From each patient, approximately 10 milliliters of peripheral blood was collected into an EDTA anticoagulant tube. PBMCs were isolated by Ficoll Paque Plus density gradient separation without further T cell sorting. An Agilent 2100 Bioanalyzer and agarose gel were used to assess RNA quality, and a NanoDrop 2000 was used to measure RNA concentration.

These same data were also listed under a study on T cells in Graves' hyperthyroidism and ophthalmopathy. The second source states: Graves' hyperthyroidism was defined as stable when no progression to ophthalmopathy occurred over 18 months of follow-up. Hyperthyroidism patients were newly diagnosed, had a disease duration of under 2 months, and were aged 18 to 65 years. Patients with uncontrolled infections, other autoimmune diseases, pregnancy or lactation were excluded. Clinical symptoms, serum thyroxine and TRAb, thyroid ultrasound, and orbital computed tomography formed the basis for the diagnoses. A first-round RT-PCR of the TCR CDR3 used the HTBI primer set with the Qiagen OneStep RT-PCR kit. Most expanded thyroid clonotypes (frequency above 0.001) were also detected in blood, suggesting blood repertoires may reflect thyroid immune responses. A model built on a 13 V-J signature distinguished ophthalmopathy from stable hyperthyroidism, reaching about 88% sensitivity and around 81% specificity in cross-validation and 80%/75% in testing. In validation, progression to ophthalmopathy was predicted by the model with 70.59% sensitivity and around 76% specificity, a median of around 5.9 months before onset. To identify distinguishing TCR V-J signatures, a discovery cohort of 90 to 100 patients was used, comprising 43 with Graves' ophthalmopathy and 57 with stable Graves' hyperthyroidism. Prospective prediction of ophthalmopathy was tested in an independent validation cohort consisting of 18 to 20 hyperthyroidism patients and 15 to 17 patients who later progressed to ophthalmopathy. The roughly 94 discovery patients were randomly split 7:3 into training and test sets. In roughly six Graves' hyperthyroidism patients, the study also compared T-cell repertoires from thyroid tissue with T-cell repertoires from blood. After blood sampling, hyperthyroidism patients were treated with methimazole at a starting dose of 30 mg daily, and ophthalmopathy patients were treated with high-dose intravenous methylprednisolone. The libraries were constructed in a second round of multiplex PCR and then size-selected and purified. The libraries were sequenced on an Illumina HiSeq2000 using paired-end 100 bp reads. SOAPnuke was used to process the raw data, with reads discarded if the reads contained adapters or uncalled bases, had a mean Phred below 15, or lacked an exact constant-primer or identifier match. COPE v1.2.5 was used to merge high-quality paired reads, and clonotypes were defined as unique nucleotide sequences. MiTCR v1.1 was used to align clonotypes to the IMGT TRBV, TRBD and TRBJ reference segments. The analysis was restricted to V-J combinations with a frequency above 0.0001, which together covered 99% to 99.2% of the repertoires. A TCS score was defined as the ratio of F50 (clonal expansion) to E x V (chaos), with BLOSUM62-based TCRdist applied between CDR3 peptides within each V-J. Welch's t-statistics and random forest reduced roughly 530 V-J features to 10 to 15, which were used in a naive Bayes classifier (R e1071). No statistical method was used to fix the sample size in advance, and group allocation was not hidden from the investigators. The paper reports TCR Vbeta CDR3 sequencing of over 120 peripheral blood samples: approximately 43 ophthalmopathy, fewer than 80 hyperthyroidism and 17 progressor patients.

The sequence came from a man aged 18 to 35 with Graves disease. Donor details come from another sample of the same person, matched by shared clones. The rearranged segments are TRBV6-2 or TRBV6-3 and TRBJ2-7, with TRBD1 identical over 12 junction bases. The input for sequencing was peripheral blood mononuclear cells (PBMCs), taken at new diagnosis, from a patient treated with antithyroid drugs. The CDR3 reads CASSGDRGPYEQYF. Here is the DNA: TGTGCCAGCAGTGGGGACAGGGGGCCCTACGAGCAGTACTTC.